Following are 5 T cell receptor beta chains from one sample sequenced in a study of OX40 agonist ivuxolimab in advanced cancers. Measured with immunoSEQ multiplex PCR; TCRdb has only the in-frame clones, and not every one. The profile shows tens of thousands of clones, more than 75% of them singletons. Material: CD4+ or CD8+ T cells sorted from blood, obtained in a trial of the OX40 agonist ivuxolimab. The source of these receptors is an adult with an advanced solid tumor such as melanoma, head and neck, liver or kidney cancer.

The chain combines TRBV29-1 with TRBJ2-2; 7 bases are a match to TRBD1. With V trimmed by 6 bases and J by 6 bases, 4 bases remained unmatched. The CDR3 contains 12 residues. Germline CDR1 and CDR2: SQVTM and ANQGSEA. Here the CDR3 DNA reads TGCAGCGTCTCTCAGGGGGCCGGGGAGCTGTTTTTT. It translates to CSVSQGAGELFF.

The chain links TRBV4-2 to TRBJ2-1; 8 bases match TRBD2. Trimming at V came to 1 base and at J to 3 bases, leaving 5 bases not matched to a gene. Germline CDR1 and CDR2: LGHNA and YNFKEQ. This CDR3 is 16 amino acids long. For the CDR3, the DNA is TGTGCCAGCAGCCAAGCGGGGGGGAGCTTCTACAATGAGCAGTTCTTC. As protein: CASSQAGGSFYNEQFF.

A note on this clone: A far larger clone is one nucleotide away, so this likely arose from a read error. V is TRBV7-3 and J is TRBJ2-2, with 8 bases fitting TRBD2. This CDR3 has 15 residues. Per the germline V gene, CDR1 is SGHTA and CDR2 is FQGTGA. The CDR3 loop reads CAGSSLGLASGELFF. The CDR3 coding sequence is TGTGCCGGCAGCTCCCTCGGACTAGCTTCCGGGGAGCTGTTTTTT.

The J gene is TRBJ2-7, the V gene TRBV30; weak D call: TRBD1 (6 bases). Trimming pared 3 bases from V and 5 bases from J, leaving 11 bases between. CDR1 and CDR2 (germline): GTSNPN, SVGIG (reference sequence). The CDR3 runs to 12 residues. CDR3 coding DNA: TGTGCCTGGAGAACAGGGTACAACGAGCAGTACTTC. This encodes CAWRTGYNEQYF.

The V call is TRBV27, the J call TRBJ2-7, with 9 bases fitting TRBD2. CDR1 MNHEY and CDR2 SMNVEV come from the germline V gene (reference sequence). J was trimmed by 2 bases and V by 1 base; bases with no gene match: 6. This CDR3 comprises 16 residues. This chain's CDR3 is CASSLFLAGNAYEQYF. CDR3 sequence (DNA): TGTGCCAGCAGTTTATTCCTAGCGGGGAATGCCTACGAGCAGTACTTC.